These T cell receptor beta chains were read from a single sample in a study of T-cell memory formation after mild COVID-19. TCRdb itself ran the 5' RACE reads through MiXCR, one entry per CDR3 protein. Here the sample spans about 500,000 distinct CDR3 sequences, approximately 20% being singletons. Material for sequencing was PBMCs or a T cell subset sorted from them (not recorded which). The receptors shown here come from an adult woman who had mild COVID-19 (a few samples of this study predate the infection). Cell type and time point are not known. Both conserved end residues are part of each CDR3. Clone size is given for some rows only: seen once, a few or many times, or a class if the clone is expanded.

size | V | length | CDR3
few | TRBV20-1 | 13 | CSAGEGMNTEAFF
few | TRBV29-1 | 13 | CSAQARSTDTQYF
NA | TRBV7-6 | 15 | CASSLGSGGHYGYTF
NA | TRBV4-3 | 17 | CASSHGGRQFRTDTQYF
few | TRBV7-6 | 13 | CASSQSQTQPQHF
few | TRBV30 | 12 | CAWSRVEGTQYF
NA | TRBV9 | 18 | CASSVAGGGPFLANVLTF
NA | TRBV18 | 15 | CASSPPSRGGYEQYF
few | TRBV12-3/TRBV12-4 | 18 | CASSSLEREGRGTGELFF
NA | TRBV7-6 | 16 | CASSLVRTSGAYEQYF
NA | TRBV5-1 | 13 | CASSPSGPGELFF
many | TRBV7-2 | 14 | CASSLGGGGETQYF
few | TRBV7-9 | 16 | CASSFGVIVQGGGYTF